Reported below is one TCR beta chain. The source of the sample is a study of blood T cell repertoires in COVID-19. The wider study: The United States, Italy and Spain supplied acute and convalescent COVID-19 samples.

Original analysis: Amplification of reference gene primers provided the estimated nucleated cell counts. Data came from immunoSEQ multiplex PCR; TCRdb stores just in-frame clones and leaves some out. V and J calls and clone size follow that table, whereas D and trimming were derived from the DNA. The sample contains about 300,000 clones, under 90% of which appear only once. The study assigned cohorts using participant-reported clinical history. CDR3 size: 19 residues. Sequencing was performed on PBMCs or T cells enriched from blood (not recorded which). V usage is TRBV12-2 and J usage is TRBJ2-7; whether TRBD2, the table's D call, matches the DNA was not checked. TRBV12-2 is deemed a pseudogene. The origin of this receptor is a man in his 60s who had recovered from COVID-19. In DNA, the CDR3 is TGTGCAAGTCGCTATCCTAGGCGATTTAGTAGCGGGAGGACCTACGAGCAGTACTTC. This encodes CASRYPRRFSSGRTYEQYF.